A single sample is the source of the 23 T cell receptor beta chains below, sequenced in a study of T cell repertoires in cytomegalovirus infection. TCRdb re-analysed the reads in MiXCR, keeping a single row per CDR3 protein. The sample consists of 250,000 to 300,000 distinct CDR3 sequences, under 30% of them appearing once. The source material was PBMCs. Receptors originate from a human donor in good health (CMV status not recorded). Some clones in this sample may be carry-over from other donors' samples.

This chain connects TRBV20-1 to TRBJ1-5; D uncertain. The CDR3 totals 15 residues. The V end was cut by 0 bases, the J end by 0 bases, with 9 bases between. Germline CDR1 reads DFQATT; CDR2 reads SNEGSKA (reference sequence). The CDR3 reads CSARDRVNSNQPQHF. Here the CDR3 DNA reads TGCAGTGCTAGAGATCGGGTAAATAGCAATCAGCCCCAGCATTTT.

The sample holds many counts of this clonotype. The junction departs from germline at one end; a sequencing error may be responsible. The gene calls are TRBV7-7 and TRBJ2-1; 8 bases align to TRBD1. Germline CDR1 SSHAT, CDR2 FNYEAQ (reference sequence). This CDR3 contains 17 residues. This CDR3 reads CASSHLGNRGAYNEQFF. In DNA form, the CDR3 reads TGTGCTAGCAGTCATTTAGGCAACAGGGGGGCCTACAATGAGCAGTTCTTC.

The chain uses TRBV7-2 and TRBJ2-1; TRBD2 matches at 11 bases. CDR3 length: 17 residues. Germline V gene lookup returns CDR1 SGHTA and CDR2 FQGNSA. The V gene end was trimmed by 1 base and the J gene end by 7 bases; junction bases not matched to a gene: 9. CDR3 region: CASSLVRTSGWGNEQFF. The DNA of the CDR3 is TGTGCCAGCAGCTTAGTGCGGACTAGCGGGTGGGGAAATGAGCAGTTCTTC.

This clonotype was observed many times. The V call is TRBV7-9, the J call TRBJ1-1; 9 bases are shared with TRBD1. CDR1 SEHNR and CDR2 FQNEAQ come from the germline V gene (reference sequence). Trimming at V came to 5 bases and at J to 5 bases, leaving 3 bases not matched to a gene. This CDR3 comprises 13 residues. In DNA form, the CDR3 reads TGTGCCAGCAGCGAAGGACAGGGGACTGAAGCTTTCTTT. Translated, it gives CASSEGQGTEAFF.

In its sample, this clonotype was seen a few times. The chain carries TRBV20-1 and TRBJ2-2, with no clear D. The CDR3 loop spans 12 amino acids. Germline loops: CDR1 DFQATT, CDR2 SNEGSKA (reference sequence). Between the trimmed V and J ends, which lost 3 bases and 6 bases, there was a span of 8 bases. This CDR3 reads CSARTYSGELFF. The DNA for the CDR3 is TGCAGTGCTAGGACCTACTCCGGGGAGCTGTTTTTT.

This clonotype occurred once. V is TRBV2 and J is TRBJ1-3; D is unclear. This CDR3 has 13 amino acids. V was shortened by 7 bases and J by 1 base, with 8 bases between the two germline ends. CDR1 is SNHLY, CDR2 FYNNEI, per germline. The CDR3 spells CASTTTSGNTIYF. DNA for the CDR3: TGTGCCAGCACAACGACTTCTGGAAACACCATATATTTT.

The chain couples TRBV12-3 or TRBV12-4 to TRBJ1-2, with D perhaps TRBD1 (6 bases). Deletions cut 3 bases from V and 4 bases from J, with 15 bases between. CDR3 length: 15 residues. The CDR3 reads CASSFSSGATYGYTF. CDR3 nucleotide sequence: TGTGCCAGCAGTTTCTCGTCAGGGGCGACCTATGGCTACACCTTC.

This clonotype was counted between two and nine times. The rearrangement uses TRBV6-6 and TRBJ1-5; TRBD1 matches at 10 bases. The CDR3 totals 15 residues. Germline loops: CDR1 MNHNY, CDR2 SVGAGI (reference sequence). J was trimmed by 2 bases and V by 5 bases; bases with no gene match: 3. The CDR3 region is CASSETGGGNQPQHF. In DNA form, the CDR3 reads TGTGCCAGCAGTGAGACAGGGGGCGGCAATCAGCCCCAGCATTTT.

In this sample, this clonotype turned up many times. The rearrangement joins TRBV7-9 to TRBJ1-5; 9 positions match TRBD1. Germline assignment: CDR1 SEHNR and CDR2 FQNEAQ (reference sequence). The CDR3 is made up of 16 amino acids. V lost 5 bases to trimming and J lost 0 bases; unmatched junction nucleotides: 5. CDR3 loop: CASSPGTGPSNQPQHF. The CDR3 nucleotides read TGTGCCAGCAGCCCTGGGACAGGGCCTAGCAATCAGCCCCAGCATTTT.

This clonotype has only a few counts. V and J are TRBV25-1 and TRBJ1-2; D is unclear. CDR1 and CDR2 (germline): MGHDK, SYGVNS. This CDR3 has 14 residues. Trimming removed 3 bases at V and 0 bases at J, with 8 bases between. The CDR3 coding sequence is TGTGCCAGCAGTGAGGTAGGAGCTAACTATGGCTACACCTTC. Translated: CASSEVGANYGYTF.

CDR3: CAISESQTTDTQYF. CDR3 sequence (DNA): TGTGCCATCAGTGAGTCCCAGACCACAGATACGCAGTATTTT. The rearrangement links TRBV10-3 to TRBJ2-3; D is undetermined. Germline CDR1 and CDR2: ENHRY and SYGVKD. Between the trimmed V and J ends, which lost 0 bases and 2 bases, there was a span of 6 bases. This CDR3 has 14 amino acids.

This chain joins TRBV20-1 and TRBJ1-1, with TRBD1 identical over 8 bases. V shed 1 base, J shed 5 bases, and the junction held 9 bases outside the gene matches. The CDR3 is made up of 15 amino acids. Germline V gene sequence: CDR1 DFQATT, CDR2 SNEGSKA (reference sequence). This CDR3 reads CSARVGRQGRTEAFF. The CDR3 nucleotides read TGCAGTGCTAGAGTAGGGAGACAGGGGAGAACTGAAGCTTTCTTT.

The gene calls are TRBV5-1 and TRBJ1-1; D may be TRBD1 (5 bases). V was cut by 6 bases and J by 2 bases, with 17 bases left in between. The CDR3 totals 15 residues. CDR1 SGHRS and CDR2 YFSETQ come from the germline V gene. The CDR3 sequence is CASTFGSRVNTEAFF. CDR3 in DNA: TGCGCCAGCACCTTTGGTTCCAGGGTAAACACTGAAGCTTTCTTT.

This clonotype was seen only a few times. The CDR3 DNA follows: TGTGCCAGCAGGCAAGCCACAGGGGGAGGTCAGCCCCAGCATTTT. It encodes CASRQATGGGQPQHF. The chain uses TRBV28 and TRBJ1-5, with TRBD1 matching over 8 bases. Germline assignment: CDR1 MDHEN and CDR2 SYDVKM. The CDR3 has 15 amino acids. V lost 6 bases to trimming and J lost 6 bases; unmatched junction nucleotides: 10.

The rearrangement joins TRBV19 to TRBJ2-3; no definite D call. The CDR3 consists of 13 residues. Trimming took off 7 bases at V and 4 bases at J, with 12 bases between the two ends. Germline lookup yields CDR1 LNHDA and CDR2 SQIVND (reference sequence). The CDR3 here is CASTEFHSDTQYF. In DNA form, the CDR3 reads TGTGCCAGTACCGAATTTCACTCAGATACGCAGTATTTT.

The CDR3 region has the DNA TGTGCCAGCAGATATAGCGGGAGGGCTATAGGGGAGCAGTTCTTC. It encodes CASRYSGRAIGEQFF. The V call is TRBV12-3 or TRBV12-4, the J call TRBJ2-1; 11 nucleotides line up with TRBD2. With V trimmed by 6 bases and J by 10 bases, 11 bases remained unmatched. This CDR3 is built from 15 residues.

In DNA, the CDR3 is TGCGCCAGCAGCGGAGGGATCCATAATGAAAAACTGTTTTTT. Protein sequence: CASSGGIHNEKLFF. V usage is TRBV5-1 and J usage is TRBJ1-4; no clear D gene. This CDR3 has 14 residues. The V end lost 4 bases, the J end lost 4 bases, and 11 bases lay between the germline ends. Germline V gives CDR1 SGHRS, CDR2 YFSETQ.

This clonotype was picked up many times. The chain is built from TRBV7-2 and TRBJ2-7; D might be TRBD2 (6 bases). CDR1 and CDR2 from the germline V gene are SGHTA and FQGNSA. Trimming left V 1 base short and J 3 bases short, with 13 bases between. This CDR3 is built from 15 residues. Written as DNA, the CDR3 is TGTGCCAGCAGCTTAGTGTGGGACTCACTCTACGAGCAGTACTTC. Its translation: CASSLVWDSLYEQYF.

J is TRBJ2-4 and V is TRBV6-6; D gene unclear. The V end lost 5 bases, the J end lost 8 bases, and 16 bases lay between the germline ends. Germline V gene sequence: CDR1 MNHNY, CDR2 SVGAGI (reference sequence). CDR3 size: 14 residues. The CDR3 spells CASSDWAEEDIQYF. Here the CDR3 DNA reads TGTGCCAGCAGTGATTGGGCAGAAGAGGACATTCAGTACTTC.

V and J are TRBV7-9 and TRBJ1-1; possibly TRBD1 for D (5 bases). V lost 4 bases and J 1 base, leaving 13 bases between the germline ends. This CDR3 has 15 amino acids. Germline CDR1 is SEHNR and CDR2 is FQNEAQ (reference sequence). This CDR3 reads CASSSRGGENTEAFF. CDR3 DNA: TGTGCCAGCAGCTCCCGGGGAGGGGAGAACACTGAAGCTTTCTTT.

This clonotype has a count of ten or more. This chain connects TRBV28 to TRBJ2-2; maybe TRBD2 (7 bases). The CDR3 runs to 16 residues. The germline CDR1 and CDR2 sequences are MDHEN and SYDVKM. The V and J ends lost 6 bases and 4 bases respectively, with 18 bases between them. The CDR3 DNA follows: TGTGCCAGCAGCCCAGTGGGGGGGGCGCGCACCGGGGAGCTGTTTTTT. It specifies CASSPVGGARTGELFF.

V is TRBV25-1 and J is TRBJ1-6, with 7 nucleotides matching TRBD1. Germline V gives CDR1 MGHDK, CDR2 SYGVNS. The CDR3 consists of 12 residues. Trimming took 6 bases from V and 10 from J; bases not matched to a gene: 3. The CDR3 DNA is TGTGCCAGCAGCGAAGGGGGCTCACCCCTCCACTTT. This translates into CASSEGGSPLHF. The complete variable domain, with remaining parts taken from reference TRBV25-1 and TRBJ1-6, reads EADIYQTPRYLVIGTGKKITLECSQTMGHDKMYWYQQDPGMELHLIHYSYGVNSTEKGDLSSESTVSRIRTEHFPLTLESARPSHTSQYLCASSEGGSPLHFGNGTRLTVT.

The chain joins TRBV20-1 to TRBJ2-7; weak D call: TRBD2 (5 bases). Per germline, CDR1 DFQATT and CDR2 SNEGSKA (reference sequence). V dropped 5 bases and J dropped 6 bases, with 20 bases sitting between them. CDR3 length: 14 amino acids. Here the CDR3 reads CSASRYSLRGEQYF. The CDR3 nucleotides read TGCAGTGCTTCTCGCTACTCCCTACGGGGCGAGCAGTACTTC.